Included here is one T cell receptor (beta chain) sequence, with context. These data originate in a study of cytomegalovirus exposure and HLA in healthy donors. Per germline, CDR1 SGDLS and CDR2 YYNGEE. Trimming pared 0 bases from V and 0 bases from J, leaving 22 bases between. The CDR3 sequence is 21 residues long. PCR used 60 Vbeta primers and 13 Jbeta primers. The data were produced by immunoSEQ multiplex PCR, yet TCRdb's version contains in-frame clones alone and is incomplete. The top ten clones hold roughly 3% of a sample with 100,000 to 150,000 clones, 70% to 85% of them seen once. The genes are TRBV9 and TRBJ2-6, with a tentative D call TRBD1 (6 bases). Sequencing was carried out using PBMCs. The source is a woman aged 55-69 years in good health and CMV-seropositive. CDR3 sequence (DNA): TGTGCCAGCAGCGTAGTAGGCCGGGACACCCATCTAACCTCTGGGGCCAACGTCCTGACTTTC. Amino acids: CASSVVGRDTHLTSGANVLTF. Variable domain in full (rest from reference TRBV9 and TRBJ2-6): DSGVTQTPKHLITATGQRVTLRCSPRSGDLSVYWYQQSLDQGLQFLIQYYNGEERAKGNILERFSAQQFPDLHSELNLSSLELGDSALYFCASSVVGRDTHLTSGANVLTFGAGSRLTVL.